The present T cell receptor beta chain was sequenced within a study of shared clonotypes between healthy human individuals. The study, taken as a whole, reports: Owing to a small donor count, the genetic and exposure-history diversity represented was limited.

As defined, naive CD8 cells were CD45RO-negative and positively selected for CCR7, with terminally differentiated effector memory CD45RA+ cells excluded. CDR1 is SEHNR and CDR2 is FQNEAQ in the germline V gene (reference sequence). This CDR3 comprises 15 residues. V lost 5 bases to trimming and J lost 5 bases, with 18 bases between them. Clones were read by immunoSEQ multiplex PCR, and TCRdb kept only the in-frame ones, dropping some. This table holds millions of clones, approximately 95% found once. Remarks on this clone: Its antigen remains unidentified.

The clonotype originates from a man in his late teens or twenties in good health. The chain couples TRBV7-9 to TRBJ2-5; D gene uncertain. The sequenced sample consisted of naive CD8+ T cells sorted from blood. Written as DNA, the CDR3 is TGTGCCAGCAGCCGTACACAGCGAGCTGGGGAGACCCAGTACTTC. It translates to CASSRTQRAGETQYF.